This T cell receptor (beta chain) comes out of a study of T cell responses to AZD1222 COVID-19 vaccine. Study results and limitations: Repertoires were collected only later (after the peak T cell response had occurred). There were mostly white British donors and more females than males, and clonal diversity was possibly underestimated.

Measured with immunoSEQ multiplex PCR; TCRdb has only the in-frame clones, and not every one. The sample yields around 150,000 clones, about 89% seen once. The CDR3 covers 16 residues. Trimming at V came to 2 bases and at J to 7 bases, leaving 7 bases not matched to a gene. The V gene's germline CDR1 is MNHEY and CDR2 SMNVEV (reference sequence). A single count supports this clone. Antigen unknown. This clonotype was obtained from an adult who received the MenACWY meningococcal vaccine as a control. This specimen was peripheral blood, taken 28 days after the second dose of the MenACWY control vaccine. The genes are TRBV27 and TRBJ2-1; TRBD2 matches at 11 bases. CDR3 amino acids: CASSLIAGGPRNEQFF. The CDR3 nucleotides are TGTGCCAGCAGTTTAATAGCGGGGGGGCCCAGGAATGAGCAGTTCTTC.